These 9 T cell receptor beta chains share one sample of origin, sequenced in a study of memory CD4+ T cells and cytomegalovirus serostatus. Some clones are missing from TCRdb's copy, which holds only in-frame ones; the method was immunoSEQ multiplex PCR. The table lists around 76,000 clones, around 82% of them singletons, with 2.5% to 3% in the top ten. Single viable CD3+CD4+CD8-CD45RO+ cells were sorted as the memory CD4+ T cells. The source material was memory CD4+ T cells from blood. The receptors were sampled from an adult in good health and CMV-seropositive.

This clone was seen only a few times. The chain combines TRBV9 with TRBJ1-5; TRBD1 matches at 7 bases. V was pared by 3 bases and J by 5 bases, with 2 bases of the junction left unmatched. The CDR3 covers 13 residues. The V gene's germline CDR1 is SGDLS and CDR2 YYNGEE. Written as DNA, the CDR3 is TGTGCCAGCAGCGCGACAGGGCATCAGCCCCAGCATTTT. Translated, it gives CASSATGHQPQHF.

The chain employs TRBV28 and TRBJ2-4; TRBD2 is a possible D gene (5 bases). V was pared by 3 bases and J by 5 bases, with 8 bases between. CDR3 length equals 13 residues. Germline V gene lookup returns CDR1 MDHEN and CDR2 SYDVKM. Here the CDR3 reads CASSFPRENIQYF. CDR3 sequence (DNA): TGTGCCAGCAGTTTTCCGAGGGAAAACATTCAGTACTTC. The full variable domain, with the rest looked up from reference TRBV28 and TRBJ2-4, is DVKVTQSSRYLVKRTGEKVFLECVQDMDHENMFWYRQDPGLGLRLIYFSYDVKMKEKGDIPEGYSVSREKKERFSLILESASTNQTSMYLCASSFPRENIQYFGAGTRLSVL.

The genes are TRBV2 and TRBJ1-1, with D perhaps TRBD1 (6 bases). The V end was cut by 7 bases, the J end by 3 bases, with 15 bases between. The CDR3 sequence is 14 residues long. Germline loops: CDR1 SNHLY, CDR2 FYNNEI. CDR3 loop: CASIAGAEDTEAFF. The CDR3 nucleotides are TGTGCCAGCATTGCAGGGGCTGAGGACACTGAAGCTTTCTTT.

A single count supports this clone. The V gene is TRBV9, the J gene TRBJ2-3; the D is unclear. The ends were cut back, 4 bases at V and 1 base at J, with 13 bases in the middle. CDR1 SGDLS and CDR2 YYNGEE come from the germline V gene. This CDR3 has 15 amino acids. The CDR3 sequence: CASSPRRTGTDTQYF. For the CDR3, the DNA is TGTGCCAGCAGCCCCCGGAGAACTGGCACAGATACGCAGTATTTT.

This sequence joins TRBV6-1 and TRBJ1-1, with D hard to call. Germline-derived CDR1 and CDR2 are MNHNS and SASEGT. Trimming removed 1 base from V and 0 bases from J, with 9 bases in between. The CDR3 totals 15 residues. In DNA, the CDR3 is TGTGCCAGCAGTGAAGTTGCCATCATGAACACTGAAGCTTTCTTT. Residues: CASSEVAIMNTEAFF.

V usage is TRBV21-1 and J usage is TRBJ2-7; the table assigns TRBD1, which was not confirmed against the DNA. TRBV21-1 is a documented pseudogene. This CDR3 comprises 20 residues. The CDR3 coding sequence is TGTGCCAGCAGCTCACCCATCACTCCGGGACAGGGGTTCCCCACCTACGAGCAGTACGTC. It yields the protein CASSSPITPGQGFPTYEQYV.

The genes are TRBV4-1 and TRBJ2-4, with TRBD2 matching 9 bases. The CDR3 has 15 amino acids. The J segment lost 7 bases and the V segment lost 1 base, leaving 5 bases of the junction unmatched. The germline V gene encodes CDR1 MGHRA and CDR2 YSYEKL. CDR3 protein: CASSQVLSGRNIQYF. In nucleotides, the CDR3 is TGCGCCAGCAGCCAAGTACTAAGCGGGAGGAACATTCAGTACTTC.

The chain carries TRBV7-2 and TRBJ1-1; D gene ambiguous. Per germline, CDR1 SGHTA and CDR2 FQGNSA. The V end was cut by 1 base, the J end by 1 base, with 10 bases between. There are 15 residues in the CDR3. This chain's CDR3 is CASSLVVTQNTEAFF. CDR3 coding DNA: TGTGCCAGCAGCTTAGTGGTAACCCAGAACACTGAAGCTTTCTTT. Drawing the rest from reference TRBV7-2 and TRBJ1-1, the complete variable domain is GAGVSQSPSNKVTEKGKDVELRCDPISGHTALYWYRQSLGQGLEFLIYFQGNSAPDKSGLPSDRFSAERTGGSVSTLTIQRTQQEDSAVYLCASSLVVTQNTEAFFGQGTRLTVV.

V and J are TRBV7-8 and TRBJ2-1; 13 nucleotides agree with TRBD2. Per the germline V gene, CDR1 is SGHVS and CDR2 is FQNEAQ. The CDR3 sequence is 21 residues long. The ends lost 3 bases at V and 4 bases at J; junction bases unmatched: 18. Here the CDR3 reads CASSFMGPRTSGSRGYNEQFF. The CDR3 bases are TGTGCCAGCAGCTTCATGGGGCCGAGGACTAGCGGGAGTAGGGGGTACAATGAGCAGTTCTTC.